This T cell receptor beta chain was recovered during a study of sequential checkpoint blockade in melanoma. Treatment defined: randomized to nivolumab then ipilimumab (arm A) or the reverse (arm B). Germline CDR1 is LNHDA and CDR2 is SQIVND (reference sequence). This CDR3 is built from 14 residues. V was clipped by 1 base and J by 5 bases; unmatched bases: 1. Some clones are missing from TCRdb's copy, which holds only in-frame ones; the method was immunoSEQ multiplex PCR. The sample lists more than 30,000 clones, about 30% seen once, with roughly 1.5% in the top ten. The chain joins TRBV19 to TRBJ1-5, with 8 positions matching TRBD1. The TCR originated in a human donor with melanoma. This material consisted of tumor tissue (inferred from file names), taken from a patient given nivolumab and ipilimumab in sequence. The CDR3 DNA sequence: TGTGCCAGTAGTATAGGACAGGGGTATCAGCCCCAGCATTTT. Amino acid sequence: CASSIGQGYQPQHF.